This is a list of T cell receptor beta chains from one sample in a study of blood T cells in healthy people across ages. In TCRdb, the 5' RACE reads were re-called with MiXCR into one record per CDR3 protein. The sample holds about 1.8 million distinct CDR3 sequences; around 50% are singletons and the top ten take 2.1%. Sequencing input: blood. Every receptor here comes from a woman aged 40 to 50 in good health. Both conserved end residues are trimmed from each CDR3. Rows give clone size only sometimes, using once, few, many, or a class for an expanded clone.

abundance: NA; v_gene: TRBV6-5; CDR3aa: ASSSNPRGLSYEQY
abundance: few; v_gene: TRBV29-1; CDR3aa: SGDVGVYGYT
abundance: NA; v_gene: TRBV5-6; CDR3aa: ASSFRAYNSPLH
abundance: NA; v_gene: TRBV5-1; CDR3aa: ASSLGTSPRGMETQY
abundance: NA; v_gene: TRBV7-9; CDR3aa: ASSSADRRETQY
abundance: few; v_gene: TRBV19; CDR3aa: ASSGDGGQGPYGYT
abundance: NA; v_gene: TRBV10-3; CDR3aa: AISGTLGQDKGETQF
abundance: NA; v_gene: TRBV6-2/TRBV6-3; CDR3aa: ASSYQVYEQY
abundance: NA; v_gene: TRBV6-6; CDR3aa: ASIPSGRRAKNIQY
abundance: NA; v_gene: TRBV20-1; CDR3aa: SATYRAGANVLT
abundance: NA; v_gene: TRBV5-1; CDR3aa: ASSRTGGTQGTQY
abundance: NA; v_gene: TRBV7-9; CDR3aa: ASSLLEGRVEKLF
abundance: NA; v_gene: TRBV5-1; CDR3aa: ASSFGDRTEAQY
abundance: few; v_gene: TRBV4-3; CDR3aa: ASSQGGQITNEKLF
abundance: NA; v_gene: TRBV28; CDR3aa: ASRITGGGYT
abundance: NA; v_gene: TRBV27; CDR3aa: ASRRDGSSSQY
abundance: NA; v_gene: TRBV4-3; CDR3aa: ASSPDRRPNYGYT